This T cell receptor (beta chain) was captured in a study of blood T cell repertoires in COVID-19. Per the original methods: How many nucleated cells were present was estimated from reference gene primer amplification. Repertoires were generated with immunoSEQ multiplex PCR, while TCRdb's copy carries only in-frame clones and drops some. That table is the source of V, J and clone size, and D and trimming were worked out from the DNA. This sample has roughly 250,000 clones; about 87% occur once, and the top ten carry 7.5% to 9%. This receptor was obtained from a human donor in a cohort sampled during active COVID-19. Sequences were obtained from peripheral blood.

CDR3 DNA: TGTGCCAGCAGCTTTTCGGGACAGCCAACCCCCTTATTCACAGATACGCAGTATTTT. Its translation is CASSFSGQPTPLFTDTQYF. This chain links TRBV7-2 with TRBJ2-3; 7 nucleotides agree with TRBD1. CDR1 is SGHTA and CDR2 is FQGNSA in the germline V gene. This CDR3 is built from 19 residues. J lost 2 bases, V lost 3 bases, and 17 bases had no gene match.